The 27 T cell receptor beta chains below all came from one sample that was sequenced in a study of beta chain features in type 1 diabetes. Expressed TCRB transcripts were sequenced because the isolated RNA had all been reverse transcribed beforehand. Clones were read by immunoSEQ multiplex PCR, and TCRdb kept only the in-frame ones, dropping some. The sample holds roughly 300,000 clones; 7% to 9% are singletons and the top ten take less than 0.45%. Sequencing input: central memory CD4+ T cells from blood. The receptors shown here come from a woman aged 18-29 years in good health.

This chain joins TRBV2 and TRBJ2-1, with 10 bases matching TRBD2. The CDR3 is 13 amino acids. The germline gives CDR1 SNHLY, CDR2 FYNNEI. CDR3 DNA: TGTGCTTCTCTAGCGGGAGCCTACAATGAGCAGTTCTTC. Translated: CASLAGAYNEQFF. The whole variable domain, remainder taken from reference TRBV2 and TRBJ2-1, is EPEVTQTPSHQVTQMGQEVILRCVPISNHLYFYWYRQILGQKVEFLVSFYNNEISEKSEIFDDQFSVERPDGSNFTLKIRSTKLEDSAMYFCASLAGAYNEQFFGPGTRLTVL.

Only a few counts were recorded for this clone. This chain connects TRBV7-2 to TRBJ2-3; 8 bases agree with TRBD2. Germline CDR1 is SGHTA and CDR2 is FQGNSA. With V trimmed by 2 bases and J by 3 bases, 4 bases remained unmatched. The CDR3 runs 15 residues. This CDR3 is CASSLSGTRTDTQYF. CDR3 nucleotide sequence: TGTGCCAGCAGCTTATCCGGGACTAGGACAGATACGCAGTATTTT.

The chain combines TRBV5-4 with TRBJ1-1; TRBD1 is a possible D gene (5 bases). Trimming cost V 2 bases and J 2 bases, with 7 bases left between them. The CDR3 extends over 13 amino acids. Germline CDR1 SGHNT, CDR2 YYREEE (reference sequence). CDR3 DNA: TGTGCCAGCAGCTTCAGGGTTAACACTGAAGCTTTCTTT. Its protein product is CASSFRVNTEAFF.

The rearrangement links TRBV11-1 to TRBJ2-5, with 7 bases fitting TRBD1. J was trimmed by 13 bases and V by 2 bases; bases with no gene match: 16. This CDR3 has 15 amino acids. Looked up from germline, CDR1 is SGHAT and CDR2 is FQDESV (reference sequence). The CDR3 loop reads CASSLSGHPTGTRYF. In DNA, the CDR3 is TGTGCCAGCAGCTTATCGGGACATCCGACAGGGACCAGGTACTTC.

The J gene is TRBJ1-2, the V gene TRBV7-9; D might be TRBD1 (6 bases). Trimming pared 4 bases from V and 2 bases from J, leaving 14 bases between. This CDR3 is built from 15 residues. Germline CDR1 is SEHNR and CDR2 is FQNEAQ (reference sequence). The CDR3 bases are TGTGCCAGCAGCTCCTGGACAGTCACAAACTATGGCTACACCTTC. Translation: CASSSWTVTNYGYTF.

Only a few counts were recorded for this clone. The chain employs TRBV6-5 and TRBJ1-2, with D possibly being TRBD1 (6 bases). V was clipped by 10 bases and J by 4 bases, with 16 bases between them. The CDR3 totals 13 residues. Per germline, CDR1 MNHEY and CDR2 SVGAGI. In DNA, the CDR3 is TGTGCCACCCGGCCAGGGGCGATCTATGGCTACACCTTC. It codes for CATRPGAIYGYTF.

The CDR3 spells CASWRENYGYTF. DNA of the CDR3: TGTGCCAGTTGGAGGGAGAACTATGGCTACACCTTC. This chain links TRBV9 with TRBJ1-2; D call uncertain. The germline V gene has CDR1 SGDLS and CDR2 YYNGEE. Trimming shortened V by 8 bases and J by 2 bases, and 10 bases separated the two germline ends. CDR3 length: 12 amino acids.

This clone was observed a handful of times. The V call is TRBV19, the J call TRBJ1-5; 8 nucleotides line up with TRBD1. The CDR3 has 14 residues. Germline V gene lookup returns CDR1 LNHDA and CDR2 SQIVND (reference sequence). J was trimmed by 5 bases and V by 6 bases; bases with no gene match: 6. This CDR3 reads CASSDTGGHQPQHF. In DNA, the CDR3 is TGTGCCAGTAGCGATACAGGGGGGCATCAGCCCCAGCATTTT.

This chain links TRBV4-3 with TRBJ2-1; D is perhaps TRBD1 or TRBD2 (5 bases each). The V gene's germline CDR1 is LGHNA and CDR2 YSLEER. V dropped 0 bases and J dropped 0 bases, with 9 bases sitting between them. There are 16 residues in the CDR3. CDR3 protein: CASSQEVGTSYNEQFF. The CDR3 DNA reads TGCGCCAGCAGCCAAGAGGTGGGGACCTCCTACAATGAGCAGTTCTTC.

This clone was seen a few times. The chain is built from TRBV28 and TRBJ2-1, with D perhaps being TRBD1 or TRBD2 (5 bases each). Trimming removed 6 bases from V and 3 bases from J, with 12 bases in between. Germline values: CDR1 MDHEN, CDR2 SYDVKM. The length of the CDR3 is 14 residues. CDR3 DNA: TGTGCCAGCAGGGACATAGCGAGCTACAATGAGCAGTTCTTC. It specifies CASRDIASYNEQFF.

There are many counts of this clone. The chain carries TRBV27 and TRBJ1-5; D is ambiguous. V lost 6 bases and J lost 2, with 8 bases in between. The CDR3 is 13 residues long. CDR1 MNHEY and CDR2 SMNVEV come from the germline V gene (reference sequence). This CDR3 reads CASRRQRNQPQHF. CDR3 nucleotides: TGTGCCAGCAGGAGGCAGCGCAATCAGCCCCAGCATTTT.

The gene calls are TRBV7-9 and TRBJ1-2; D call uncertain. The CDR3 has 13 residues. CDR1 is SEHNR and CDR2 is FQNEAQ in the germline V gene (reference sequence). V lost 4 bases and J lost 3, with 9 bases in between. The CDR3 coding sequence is TGTGCCAGCAGCTCAGACTGGGACTATGGCTACACCTTC. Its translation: CASSSDWDYGYTF. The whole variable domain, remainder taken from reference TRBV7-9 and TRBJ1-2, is DTGVSQNPRHKITKRGQNVTFRCDPISEHNRLYWYRQTLGQGPEFLTYFQNEAQLEKSRLLSDRFSAERPKGSFSTLEIQRTEQGDSAMYLCASSSDWDYGYTFGSGTRLTVV.

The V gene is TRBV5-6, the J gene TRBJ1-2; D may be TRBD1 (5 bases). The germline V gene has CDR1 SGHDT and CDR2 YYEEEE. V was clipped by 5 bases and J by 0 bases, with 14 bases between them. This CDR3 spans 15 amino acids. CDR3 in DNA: TGTGCCAGCAGGGCTGACCAGGGAACTAACTATGGCTACACCTTC. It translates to CASRADQGTNYGYTF.

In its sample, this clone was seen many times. In DNA form, the CDR3 reads TGTGCCAGCAGCACGAGCTCTGGAAACACCATATATTTT. It yields the protein CASSTSSGNTIYF. The V gene is TRBV14, the J gene TRBJ1-3, with D uncertain. CDR1 and CDR2 (germline): SGHDN, FVKESK. The CDR3 length is 13 residues. V was shortened by 5 bases and J by 0 bases, with 5 bases between the two germline ends. The full variable domain, in which reference TRBV14 and TRBJ1-3 provide the parts outside the CDR3, is EAGVTQFPSHSVIEKGQTVTLRCDPISGHDNLYWYRRVMGKEIKFLLHFVKESKQDESGMPNNRFLAERTGGTYSTLKVQPAELEDSGVYFCASSTSSGNTIYFGEGSWLTVV.

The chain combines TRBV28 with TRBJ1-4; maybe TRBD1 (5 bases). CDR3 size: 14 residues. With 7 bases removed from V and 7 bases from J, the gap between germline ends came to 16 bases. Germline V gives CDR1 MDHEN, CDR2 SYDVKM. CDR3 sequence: CASTRGGSGEKLFF. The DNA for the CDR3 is TGTGCCAGCACCCGCGGGGGGAGTGGTGAAAAACTGTTTTTT.

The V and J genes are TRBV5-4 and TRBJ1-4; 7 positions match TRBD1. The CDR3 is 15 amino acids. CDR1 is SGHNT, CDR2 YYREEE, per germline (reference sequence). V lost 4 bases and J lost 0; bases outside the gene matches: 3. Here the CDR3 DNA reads TGTGCCAGCAGCCTAGGACAGGCAACTAATGAAAAACTGTTTTTT. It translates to CASSLGQATNEKLFF.

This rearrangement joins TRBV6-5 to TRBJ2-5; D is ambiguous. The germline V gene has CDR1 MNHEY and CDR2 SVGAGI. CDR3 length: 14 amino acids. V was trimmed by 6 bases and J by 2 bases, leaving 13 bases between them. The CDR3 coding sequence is TGTGCCAGCAGCCGCTGGCGATCACAAGAGACCCAGTACTTC. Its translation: CASSRWRSQETQYF.

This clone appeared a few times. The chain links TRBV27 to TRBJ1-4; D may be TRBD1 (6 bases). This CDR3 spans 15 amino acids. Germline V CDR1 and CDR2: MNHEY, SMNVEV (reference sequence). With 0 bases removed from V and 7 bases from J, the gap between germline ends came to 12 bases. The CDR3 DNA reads TGTGCCAGCAGTTTATCGGGGGGCGTCCGTGAAAAACTGTTTTTT. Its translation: CASSLSGGVREKLFF.

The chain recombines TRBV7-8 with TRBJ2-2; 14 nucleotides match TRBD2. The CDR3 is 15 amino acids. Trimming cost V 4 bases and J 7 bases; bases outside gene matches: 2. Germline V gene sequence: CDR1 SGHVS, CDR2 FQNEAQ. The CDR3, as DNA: TGTGCCAGCAGCTCGGGACTAGCGGGAGTCGGGGAGCTGTTTTTT. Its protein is CASSSGLAGVGELFF.

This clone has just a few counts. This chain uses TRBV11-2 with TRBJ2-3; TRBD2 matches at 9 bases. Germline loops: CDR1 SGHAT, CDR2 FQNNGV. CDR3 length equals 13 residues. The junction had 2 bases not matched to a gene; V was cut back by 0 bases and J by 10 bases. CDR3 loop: CASSLEREGAQYF. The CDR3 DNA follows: TGTGCCAGCAGCTTAGAGCGGGAGGGTGCGCAGTATTTT.

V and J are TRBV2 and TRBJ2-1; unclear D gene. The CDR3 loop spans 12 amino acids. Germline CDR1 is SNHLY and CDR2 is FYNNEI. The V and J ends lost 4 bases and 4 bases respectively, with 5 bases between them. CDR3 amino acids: CASSAGYNEQFF. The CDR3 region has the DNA TGTGCCAGCAGTGCCGGGTACAATGAGCAGTTCTTC.

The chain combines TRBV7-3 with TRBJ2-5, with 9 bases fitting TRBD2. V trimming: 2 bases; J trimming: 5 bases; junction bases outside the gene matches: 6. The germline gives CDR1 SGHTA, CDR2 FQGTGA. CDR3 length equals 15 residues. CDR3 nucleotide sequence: TGTGCCAGCAGCTTAGCGGGAGGGCCGATGGAGACCCAGTACTTC. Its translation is CASSLAGGPMETQYF.

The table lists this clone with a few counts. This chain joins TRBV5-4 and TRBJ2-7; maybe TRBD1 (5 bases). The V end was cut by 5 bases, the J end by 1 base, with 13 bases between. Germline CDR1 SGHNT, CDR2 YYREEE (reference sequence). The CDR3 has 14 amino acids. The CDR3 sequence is CASRADSQSYEQYF. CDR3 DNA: TGTGCCAGCAGAGCCGACAGCCAATCCTACGAGCAGTACTTC. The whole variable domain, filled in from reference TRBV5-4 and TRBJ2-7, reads ETGVTQSPTHLIKTRGQQVTLRCSSQSGHNTVSWYQQALGQGPQFIFQYYREEENGRGNFPPRFSGLQFPNYSSELNVNALELDDSALYLCASRADSQSYEQYFGPGTRLTVT.

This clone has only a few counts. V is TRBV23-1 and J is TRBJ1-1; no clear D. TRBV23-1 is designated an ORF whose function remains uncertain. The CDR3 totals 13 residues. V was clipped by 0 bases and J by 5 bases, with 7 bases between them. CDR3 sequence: CASSQSRCTEAFF. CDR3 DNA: TGCGCCAGCAGTCAATCGCGCTGTACTGAAGCTTTCTTT.

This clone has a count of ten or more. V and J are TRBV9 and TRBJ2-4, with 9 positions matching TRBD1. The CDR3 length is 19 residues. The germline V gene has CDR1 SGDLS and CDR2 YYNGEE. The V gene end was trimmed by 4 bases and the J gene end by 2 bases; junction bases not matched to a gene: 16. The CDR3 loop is CASSPLTTGGTGSKNIQYF. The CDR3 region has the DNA TGTGCCAGCAGCCCGCTGACAACAGGGGGCACGGGGTCCAAAAACATTCAGTACTTC.

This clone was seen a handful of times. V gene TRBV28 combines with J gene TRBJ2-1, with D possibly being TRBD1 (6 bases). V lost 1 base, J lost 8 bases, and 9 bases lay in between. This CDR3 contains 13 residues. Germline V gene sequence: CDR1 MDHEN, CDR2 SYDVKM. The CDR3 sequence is CASSLSKGDEQFF. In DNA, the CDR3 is TGTGCCAGCAGTTTATCAAAGGGGGATGAGCAGTTCTTC.

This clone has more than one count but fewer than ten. CDR3: CASSILETTGNNEQFF. The CDR3 DNA is TGTGCCAGTAGTATTCTCGAGACCACAGGGAACAATGAGCAGTTCTTC. The chain recombines TRBV19 with TRBJ2-1; possibly TRBD1 for D (6 bases). CDR1 LNHDA and CDR2 SQIVND come from the germline V gene (reference sequence). This CDR3 region has 16 residues. Trimming cost V 3 bases and J 5 bases, with 17 bases left between them.